This paragraph covers one T cell receptor beta chain sequence. Its specificity is unknown. Then a second PCR, running roughly 6 to 12 cycles, was carried out with a sample-barcoded 5' primer and a J-beta primer mix. Researchers report that a template-switch adaptor with 12 random nucleotides tagged each cDNA molecule. TCRdb re-derived calls from the 5' RACE reads in MiXCR, one entry per CDR3 protein. The repertoire has approximately 880,000 distinct CDR3 sequences, about 48% of them found once; the top ten carry around an eighth. This entry is derived from a study of blood T cells in healthy people across ages. Regarding the study as a whole: Observed TCR beta diversity per million T cells went down as age went up. This fall followed a roughly linear course with age.

PBMCs were isolated at a quantity of at least 7 million per sample. The germline V and J ends were trimmed by 1 base and 3 bases, with 19 bases remaining between them. The CDR3 has 17 residues. Germline V gene lookup returns CDR1 MGHRA and CDR2 YSYEKL. Sequencing was carried out using blood. V and J are TRBV4-1 and TRBJ2-7; D not certain. This receptor was obtained from a man aged 30 to 39 in good health. CDR3 in amino acids: CASSQAPWGSGDYEQYF. In DNA, the CDR3 is TGCGCCAGCAGCCAAGCTCCATGGGGATCTGGGGACTACGAGCAGTACTTC.